This is a list of T cell receptor beta chains from one sample in a study of T-cell memory formation after mild COVID-19. Each CDR3 protein gets one entry after TCRdb re-called the 5' RACE reads with MiXCR. The sample yields 300,000 to 400,000 distinct CDR3 sequences, over 13% seen once. Material: PBMCs or a T cell subset sorted from them (not recorded which). The receptor source for this set is a man younger than 30 who had mild COVID-19 (a few samples of this study predate the infection). Cell type and time point are not known. Each CDR3 is given with its conserved first and last residue. D genes are given only for firm matches. Rows may omit the clone size; those that give it use once, few, many or a size class.

CDR3nt: TGTGCCACCAGTGATTTACCCTCACGGGGGCAACACACAGATACGCAGTATTTT; CDR3aa: CATSDLPSRGQHTDTQYF; abundance: few; v_gene: TRBV24-1; d_gene: -; j_gene: TRBJ2-3
CDR3nt: TGCGCCAGCAGCCAAGAGGAACAGGCGAGTTATACTGGGGAGCTGTTTTTT; CDR3aa: CASSQEEQASYTGELFF; abundance: -; v_gene: TRBV4-1; d_gene: -; j_gene: TRBJ2-2
CDR3nt: TGTGCCAGCAGACCGCGACAGGGGGCCTTCCGGACTAGCGGGGGGCAGGTCAATGAGCAGTTCTTC; CDR3aa: CASRPRQGAFRTSGGQVNEQFF; abundance: few; v_gene: TRBV28; d_gene: TRBD2; j_gene: TRBJ2-1
CDR3nt: TGTGCCAGCAGCCAAGGATGGGGGCGTGAAAAACTGTTTTTT; CDR3aa: CASSQGWGREKLFF; abundance: few; v_gene: TRBV14; d_gene: -; j_gene: TRBJ1-4
CDR3nt: TGTGCCAGCAGCTCCTCGGGGGGGAGAGAGACCCAGTACTTC; CDR3aa: CASSSSGGRETQYF; abundance: many; v_gene: TRBV7-3; d_gene: TRBD2; j_gene: TRBJ2-5
CDR3nt: TGTGCCACCAGCGTAGAGGGACAGGGGGCTTTGTACGAGCAGTACTTC; CDR3aa: CATSVEGQGALYEQYF; abundance: -; v_gene: TRBV15; d_gene: TRBD1; j_gene: TRBJ2-7
CDR3nt: TGTGCCAGCAGCTTACTTACTAGCGGGGGCGTGTATAATGAGCAGTTCTTC; CDR3aa: CASSLLTSGGVYNEQFF; abundance: few; v_gene: TRBV7-2; d_gene: TRBD2; j_gene: TRBJ2-1
CDR3nt: TGTGCCAGTAGTTTCCCCAGCGGGACCCAGTACTTC; CDR3aa: CASSFPSGTQYF; abundance: -; v_gene: TRBV19; d_gene: -; j_gene: TRBJ2-5
CDR3nt: TGTGCCAGCAGTGCGGTGGACCCCGCAACTAATGAAAAACTGTTTTTT; CDR3aa: CASSAVDPATNEKLFF; abundance: -; v_gene: TRBV6-1; d_gene: -; j_gene: TRBJ1-4
CDR3nt: TGCAGTGCTCCTACCAGTTCCGGGACAGGTGGCGAGCAGTACTTC; CDR3aa: CSAPTSSGTGGEQYF; abundance: -; v_gene: TRBV20-1; d_gene: TRBD1; j_gene: TRBJ2-7
CDR3nt: TGTGCCAGCAGTTTACCGCACTCCACTATGAACACTGAAGCTTTCTTT; CDR3aa: CASSLPHSTMNTEAFF; abundance: -; v_gene: TRBV28; d_gene: -; j_gene: TRBJ1-1
CDR3nt: TGCAGTGCTACCTCGGTACAGGGGGCATCCTACAATGAGCAGTTCTTC; CDR3aa: CSATSVQGASYNEQFF; abundance: few; v_gene: TRBV20-1; d_gene: TRBD1; j_gene: TRBJ2-1
CDR3nt: TGCGCCAGCAGCCGTTCGACCTTTCGGACCGACGTGGGAGCTTCACCCCTCCACTTT; CDR3aa: CASSRSTFRTDVGASPLHF; abundance: few; v_gene: TRBV4-1; d_gene: -; j_gene: TRBJ1-6
CDR3nt: TGTGCCAGTAGTGGTGGTCCCCTCTACAATGAGCAGTTCTTC; CDR3aa: CASSGGPLYNEQFF; abundance: -; v_gene: TRBV19; d_gene: -; j_gene: TRBJ2-1
CDR3nt: TGTGCCAGCAGCTTGCCCCCCGGGACAGGGAACTATGGCTACACCTTC; CDR3aa: CASSLPPGTGNYGYTF; abundance: many; v_gene: TRBV7-9; d_gene: TRBD1; j_gene: TRBJ1-2
CDR3nt: TGTGCCAGCAGCTTAGCCCCCGCGGGGGAGCTGTTTTTT; CDR3aa: CASSLAPAGELFF; abundance: -; v_gene: TRBV7-9; d_gene: -; j_gene: TRBJ2-2
CDR3nt: TGTGCCAGCAGAGGACGAGGAGGAAAGGGCGCTAACACCGGGGAGCTGTTTTTT; CDR3aa: CASRGRGGKGANTGELFF; abundance: few; v_gene: TRBV21-1; d_gene: -; j_gene: TRBJ2-2
CDR3nt: TGTGCCAGCAGTTTAATGGGACAGGGTCACACTGAAGCTTTCTTT; CDR3aa: CASSLMGQGHTEAFF; abundance: -; v_gene: TRBV27; d_gene: TRBD1; j_gene: TRBJ1-1
CDR3nt: TGTGCCAGCAGCCCTCTTTCTACCTCTCCTTCTAACTATGGCTACACCTTC; CDR3aa: CASSPLSTSPSNYGYTF; abundance: -; v_gene: TRBV14; d_gene: -; j_gene: TRBJ1-2
CDR3nt: TGCGCCAGCAGCCGGGGCTATACCGGGGAGCTGTTTTTT; CDR3aa: CASSRGYTGELFF; abundance: many; v_gene: TRBV4-3; d_gene: -; j_gene: TRBJ2-2
CDR3nt: TGTGCCAGCAGTTACGATGGACAGGGCGGAGGCTACACCTTC; CDR3aa: CASSYDGQGGGYTF; abundance: -; v_gene: TRBV6-6; d_gene: TRBD1; j_gene: TRBJ1-2
CDR3nt: TGTGCCAGCAGTTACCGGGGGGCTGTCGATGGCTACACCTTC; CDR3aa: CASSYRGAVDGYTF; abundance: few; v_gene: TRBV6-2/TRBV6-3; d_gene: -; j_gene: TRBJ1-2
CDR3nt: TGTGCCAGCAGCTTAGCCGGGAGTTCCTCGCCCCCCGGGTTTCGGGAAAAACTGTTTTTT; CDR3aa: CASSLAGSSSPPGFREKLFF; abundance: few; v_gene: TRBV11-2; d_gene: -; j_gene: TRBJ1-4
CDR3nt: TGTGCCAGCAGTTACTCGGCGGCGCAATACGAGCAGTACTTC; CDR3aa: CASSYSAAQYEQYF; abundance: many; v_gene: TRBV6-5; d_gene: -; j_gene: TRBJ2-7
CDR3nt: TGTGCCAGCAGCTTAGGGCCCCACTACCCAGGGGCAAACATTCAGTACTTC; CDR3aa: CASSLGPHYPGANIQYF; abundance: many; v_gene: TRBV7-2; d_gene: -; j_gene: TRBJ2-4
CDR3nt: TGTGCCAGCAGCCTCACCACAAACACTGGGGGAGAGACCCAGTACTTC; CDR3aa: CASSLTTNTGGETQYF; abundance: -; v_gene: TRBV7-2; d_gene: -; j_gene: TRBJ2-5
CDR3nt: TGTGCCAGCAGCCAAGATCTGGACTGGGGGGCGGGTACGCAGTATTTT; CDR3aa: CASSQDLDWGAGTQYF; abundance: few; v_gene: TRBV4-2; d_gene: -; j_gene: TRBJ2-3
CDR3nt: TGCAGTGCTAGAGATCGAACTGAAGCTTTCTTT; CDR3aa: CSARDRTEAFF; abundance: few; v_gene: TRBV20-1; d_gene: -; j_gene: TRBJ1-1
CDR3nt: TGCGCCAGCAGCTTGGCAGGGATCTCCTATAATTCACCCCTCCACTTT; CDR3aa: CASSLAGISYNSPLHF; abundance: few; v_gene: TRBV5-1; d_gene: -; j_gene: TRBJ1-6